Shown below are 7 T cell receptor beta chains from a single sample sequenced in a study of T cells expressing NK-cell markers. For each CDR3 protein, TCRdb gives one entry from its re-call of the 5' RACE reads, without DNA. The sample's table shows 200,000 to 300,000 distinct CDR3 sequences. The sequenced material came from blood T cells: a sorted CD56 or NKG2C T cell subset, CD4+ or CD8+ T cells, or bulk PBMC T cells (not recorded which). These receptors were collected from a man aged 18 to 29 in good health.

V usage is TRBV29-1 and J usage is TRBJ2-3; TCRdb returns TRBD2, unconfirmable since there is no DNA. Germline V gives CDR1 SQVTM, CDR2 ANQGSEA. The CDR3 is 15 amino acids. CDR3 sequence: CSGSGAGDSTDTQYF.

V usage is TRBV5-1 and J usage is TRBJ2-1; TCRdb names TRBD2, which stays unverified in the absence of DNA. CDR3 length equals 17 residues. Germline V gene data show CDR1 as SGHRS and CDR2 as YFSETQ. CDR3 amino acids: CASSLLTSGRGSNEQFF.

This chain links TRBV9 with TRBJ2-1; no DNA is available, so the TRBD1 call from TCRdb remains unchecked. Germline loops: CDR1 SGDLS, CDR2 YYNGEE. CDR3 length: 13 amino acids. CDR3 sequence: CASSVDPAAPQFF.

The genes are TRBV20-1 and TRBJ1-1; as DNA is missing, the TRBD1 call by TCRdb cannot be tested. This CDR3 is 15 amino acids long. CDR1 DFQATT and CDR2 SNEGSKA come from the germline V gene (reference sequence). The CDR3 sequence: CSASRSGTGVEEAFF.

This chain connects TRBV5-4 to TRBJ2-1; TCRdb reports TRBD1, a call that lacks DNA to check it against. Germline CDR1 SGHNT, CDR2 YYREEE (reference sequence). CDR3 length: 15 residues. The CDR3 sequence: CASSPDRVSYNEQFF.

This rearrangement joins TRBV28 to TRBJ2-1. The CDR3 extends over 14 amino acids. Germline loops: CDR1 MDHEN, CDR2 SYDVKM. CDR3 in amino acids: CASSLLRANNEQFF. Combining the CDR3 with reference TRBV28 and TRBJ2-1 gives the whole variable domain DVKVTQSSRYLVKRTGEKVFLECVQDMDHENMFWYRQDPGLGLRLIYFSYDVKMKEKGDIPEGYSVSREKKERFSLILESASTNQTSMYLCASSLLRANNEQFFGPGTRLTVL.

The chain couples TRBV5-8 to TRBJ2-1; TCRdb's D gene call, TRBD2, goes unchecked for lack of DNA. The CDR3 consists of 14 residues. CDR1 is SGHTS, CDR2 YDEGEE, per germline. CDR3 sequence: CASTSSGSFDKQFF.